This T cell receptor beta chain was identified in a study of shared clonotypes between healthy human individuals. Study-level points and caveats: The researchers took only blood, and tissue repertoires probably look different.

As concerns this clone: Its target is not known. A much larger clone lies a single base off, so this may be a read error.

Donors, healthy HIV-negative adults, lacked recent acute infections or vaccinations. CDR3 length equals 11 residues. Trimming removed 7 bases at V and 1 base at J, with 7 bases between. CDR1 SQVTM and CDR2 ANQGSEA come from the germline V gene. It was 250 to 350 ng DNA, roughly 28,000 T cell genomes, that went into each replicate PCR of unsorted PBMC. Profiling relied on immunoSEQ multiplex PCR, and the TCRdb table lists in-frame clones only, not all of them. The top ten clones hold 10% to 15% of a sample with fewer than 650,000 clones, 76% of them seen once. This chain links TRBV29-1 with TRBJ1-1; D is undetermined. The sequencing input was PBMCs. This TCR was recovered from a woman between 35 and 50 years old in good health. Some clones in this sample may be carry-over from other donors' samples. CDR3 sequence reads: CSASGNTEAFF. CDR3 coding DNA: TGCAGCGCTTCGGGGAACACTGAAGCTTTCTTT.